This passage covers 20 T cell receptor beta chains from one sample sequenced in a study of human T cells and chemical hapten exposure. TCRdb analysed the RACE reads with MiXCR anew, one entry per CDR3 protein. The sample has more than 55,000 distinct CDR3 sequences; 9.8% are singletons. As for time point: patch test 1, 2 weeks after DPC sensitization. This sample's treatment: therapeutic diphenylcyclopropenone sensitization with weekly scalp DPC. The sequencing used whole blood, collected in connection with sensitization to the hapten diphenylcyclopropenone (DPC). These receptors all come from a woman aged 40 to 55 with alopecia areata. Some clones in this sample may be carry-over from other donors' samples.

About this clonotype: A read error may account for a junction end that differs from germline. The CDR3 DNA reads as TGTGTCAGCAGCCCCCGTTGGAGCGGGGGGGCGGCCGGCACAGATACGCAGTATTTT. It is translated as CVSSPRWSGGAAGTDTQYF. The rearrangement links TRBV7-8 to TRBJ2-3, with 10 bases fitting TRBD2. In germline, CDR1 is SGHVS, CDR2 FQNEAQ. The CDR3 consists of 19 residues. The whole variable domain, filled in from reference TRBV7-8 and TRBJ2-3, reads GAGVSQSPRYKVAKRGQDVALRCDPISGHVSLFWYQQALGQGPEFLTYFQNEAQLDKSGLPSDRFFAERPEGSVSTLKIQRTQQEDSAVYLCVSSPRWSGGAAGTDTQYFGPGTRLTVL.

This clonotype was detected a few times. The CDR3 DNA follows: TGTGCCAGCAGCTCTGGACAGGCATCTACGCATAATGAAAAACTGTTTTTT. Its protein is CASSSGQASTHNEKLFF. The chain combines TRBV7-9 with TRBJ1-4, with 7 bases matching TRBD1. The CDR3 length is 17 residues. Trimming at V came to 4 bases and at J to 4 bases, leaving 12 bases not matched to a gene. Germline CDR1 and CDR2: SEHNR and FQNEAQ (reference sequence). Variable domain in full (rest from reference TRBV7-9 and TRBJ1-4): DTGVSQNPRHKITKRGQNVTFRCDPISEHNRLYWYRQTLGQGPEFLTYFQNEAQLEKSRLLSDRFSAERPKGSFSTLEIQRTEQGDSAMYLCASSSGQASTHNEKLFFGSGTQLSVL.

This sequence joins TRBV7-2 and TRBJ2-1; TRBD1 matches at 11 bases. The CDR3 has 15 residues. Germline V gives CDR1 SGHTA, CDR2 FQGNSA. Trimming cost V 5 bases and J 10 bases; bases outside gene matches: 10. This CDR3 reads CASSPGQGADVEQFF. The CDR3, as DNA: TGTGCCAGCAGCCCCGGACAGGGGGCAGATGTGGAGCAGTTCTTC.

V usage is TRBV12-3 or TRBV12-4 and J usage is TRBJ2-7; 7 positions agree with TRBD1. Trimming removed 5 bases from V and 0 bases from J; junction bases left unmatched: 7. This CDR3 spans 15 amino acids. Here the CDR3 reads CASSGPGTVSYEQYF. CDR3 sequence (DNA): TGTGCCAGCAGTGGCCCCGGGACAGTCTCCTACGAGCAGTACTTC.

This clonotype was seen more than once but under ten times. The rearrangement uses TRBV12-3 or TRBV12-4 and TRBJ2-4, with unresolved D. Deletions cut 1 base from V and 7 bases from J, with 11 bases between. The CDR3 contains 14 residues. The CDR3 reads CASSLEILENIQYF. CDR3 coding DNA: TGTGCCAGCAGTTTAGAGATCTTAGAGAACATTCAGTACTTC.

The rearrangement uses TRBV7-2 and TRBJ2-1; the match to TRBD2 covers 13 bases. Germline CDR1 and CDR2: SGHTA and FQGNSA. This CDR3 contains 20 residues. Losses at the gene ends were 0 bases for V and 5 bases for J; bases not matched to a gene: 13. For the CDR3, the DNA is TGTGCCAGCAGCTTAGCGCTGGGTCGGACTAGCGGGGGTCGGGACAATGAGCAGTTCTTC. This codes for CASSLALGRTSGGRDNEQFF.

This clonotype was observed many times. J is TRBJ2-7 and V is TRBV18; 12 nucleotides line up with TRBD1. This CDR3 comprises 15 residues. The ends lost 3 bases at V and 4 bases at J; junction bases unmatched: 4. Germline V gene data show CDR1 as KGHSH and CDR2 as LQKENI. The CDR3 here is CASSPGTGGRYEQYF. In nucleotides, the CDR3 is TGTGCCAGCTCACCTGGGACAGGGGGCCGTTACGAGCAGTACTTC.

The chain joins TRBV2 to TRBJ1-4; TRBD1 aligns across 7 bases. CDR1 and CDR2 from the germline V gene are SNHLY and FYNNEI. The CDR3 runs 13 residues. With 7 bases clipped from V and 3 bases from J, the junction kept 2 bases outside the gene matches. The CDR3 reads CASMGQPNEKLFF. The CDR3 region has the DNA TGTGCCAGCATGGGACAGCCTAATGAAAAACTGTTTTTT.

The sample holds many counts of this clonotype. The rearrangement uses TRBV19 and TRBJ2-3, with 10 bases lining up with TRBD2. Germline V gives CDR1 LNHDA, CDR2 SQIVND (reference sequence). J lost 3 bases, V lost 8 bases, and 5 bases had no gene match. This CDR3 region has 14 residues. CDR3 in DNA: TGTGCCAGTTCTCGACTAGCGGGTACAGATACGCAGTATTTT. Its translation: CASSRLAGTDTQYF.

This clonotype was counted a few times. V usage is TRBV28 and J usage is TRBJ1-5; the D is unclear. The CDR3 is made up of 14 amino acids. Looked up from germline, CDR1 is MDHEN and CDR2 is SYDVKM. Trimming pared 11 bases from V and 2 bases from J, leaving 16 bases between. Here the CDR3 reads CASEWLMGNQPQHF. The CDR3 DNA follows: TGTGCCTCGGAATGGCTGATGGGCAATCAGCCCCAGCATTTT.

The table lists this clonotype with many counts. The rearrangement links TRBV7-6 to TRBJ2-6, with D unresolved. V lost 2 bases to trimming and J lost 4 bases, with 6 bases between them. The CDR3 runs 14 residues. Germline loops: CDR1 SGHVS, CDR2 FNYEAQ. Written as DNA, the CDR3 is TGTGCCAGCAGCTTATATCCCGGGGCCAACGTCCTGACTTTC. It is translated as CASSLYPGANVLTF. Full variable domain (rest looked up from reference TRBV7-6 and TRBJ2-6): GAGVSQSPRYKVTKRGQDVALRCDPISGHVSLYWYRQALGQGPEFLTYFNYEAQQDKSGLPNDRFSAERPEGSISTLTIQRTEQRDSAMYRCASSLYPGANVLTFGAGSRLTVL.

This clonotype was counted many times. The genes are TRBV6-5 and TRBJ1-4; 10 bases map to TRBD1. This CDR3 comprises 14 residues. Germline CDR1 and CDR2: MNHEY and SVGAGI. J gave up 10 bases and V 5 bases, and 7 bases lay outside the gene matches. CDR3 nucleotide sequence: TGTGCCAGCAGTCGGGGACAGGGGCTGGGAAAACTGTTTTTT. Its protein is CASSRGQGLGKLFF.

This clonotype was seen repeatedly, ten times or more. The chain uses TRBV5-4 and TRBJ2-3; 14 bases are a match to TRBD2. The ends lost 1 base at V and 1 base at J; junction bases unmatched: 5. The length of the CDR3 is 18 residues. Germline CDR1 is SGHNT and CDR2 is YYREEE (reference sequence). The CDR3 sequence: CASSLPGLAGAGTDTQYF. Here the CDR3 DNA reads TGTGCCAGCAGCTTGCCGGGACTAGCGGGGGCCGGCACAGATACGCAGTATTTT.

There are many counts of this clonotype. This rearrangement joins TRBV7-9 to TRBJ1-4; D is ambiguous. Germline V gene lookup returns CDR1 SEHNR and CDR2 FQNEAQ (reference sequence). This CDR3 contains 13 residues. Trimming left V 5 bases short and J 5 bases short, with 9 bases between. CDR3 nucleotides: TGTGCCAGCAGCGTACCCCTGAATGAAAAACTGTTTTTT. This codes for CASSVPLNEKLFF.

This clonotype was recorded many times. The V and J genes are TRBV19 and TRBJ2-1; 13 nucleotides match TRBD2. The J segment lost 0 bases and the V segment lost 5 bases, leaving 4 bases of the junction unmatched. CDR3 length: 17 amino acids. The germline CDR1 and CDR2 sequences are LNHDA and SQIVND (reference sequence). The CDR3 here is CASSSRLAGGSYNEQFF. The CDR3 coding sequence is TGTGCCAGTAGTTCCCGACTAGCGGGGGGCTCCTACAATGAGCAGTTCTTC.

This clonotype was seen repeatedly, ten times or more. The rearrangement uses TRBV3-1 and TRBJ2-7, with a tentative D call TRBD1 (5 bases). CDR1 LGHDT and CDR2 YNNKEL come from the germline V gene (reference sequence). The CDR3 length is 13 residues. Trimming stripped 6 bases from V and 2 bases from J, with 11 bases between. The CDR3 nucleotides are TGTGCCAGCAGAGACAGAGTCGCCTACGAGCAGTACTTC. Its protein is CASRDRVAYEQYF.

In its sample, this clonotype was seen many times. The chain links TRBV6-2 or TRBV6-3 to TRBJ1-2, with D possibly being TRBD1 (6 bases). V shed 4 bases and J shed 4 bases, with 7 bases lying between them. This CDR3 has 12 amino acids. CDR1 is MNHEY, CDR2 SVGEGT, per germline. The CDR3 DNA reads TGTGCCAGCAGTTGGACAGTCTATGGCTACACCTTC. Translating gives CASSWTVYGYTF.

The chain is built from TRBV7-9 and TRBJ1-5; perhaps TRBD1 as D (5 bases). V was cut by 1 base and J by 1 base, with 8 bases left in between. The CDR3 has 15 amino acids. Germline V CDR1 and CDR2: SEHNR, FQNEAQ (reference sequence). In DNA, the CDR3 is TGTGCCAGCAGCTTAGGGGGGGAAAGCAATCAGCCCCAGCATTTT. Translation: CASSLGGESNQPQHF.

This clonotype was seen repeatedly, ten times or more. V and J are TRBV7-6 and TRBJ1-1; D perhaps matches TRBD1 (5 bases). With 7 bases removed from V and 6 bases from J, the gap between germline ends came to 12 bases. This CDR3 spans 12 amino acids. From germline, CDR1 is SGHVS and CDR2 FNYEAQ. The CDR3 coding sequence is TGTGCCAGCACCCGGGGGGGTGCTGAAGCTTTCTTT. This encodes CASTRGGAEAFF. Full variable domain (missing parts from reference TRBV7-6 and TRBJ1-1): GAGVSQSPRYKVTKRGQDVALRCDPISGHVSLYWYRQALGQGPEFLTYFNYEAQQDKSGLPNDRFSAERPEGSISTLTIQRTEQRDSAMYRCASTRGGAEAFFGQGTRLTVV.

This clonotype was seen repeatedly, ten times or more. The rearrangement links TRBV21-1 to TRBJ1-1; the table names TRBD1, a call not compared with the DNA. TRBV21-1 is described as a pseudogene. The CDR3 contains 13 residues. The CDR3 protein is CASSTSRGVEAFF. The CDR3 DNA sequence: TGTGCCAGCAGCACCAGCAGGGGCGTAGAAGCTTTCTTT.